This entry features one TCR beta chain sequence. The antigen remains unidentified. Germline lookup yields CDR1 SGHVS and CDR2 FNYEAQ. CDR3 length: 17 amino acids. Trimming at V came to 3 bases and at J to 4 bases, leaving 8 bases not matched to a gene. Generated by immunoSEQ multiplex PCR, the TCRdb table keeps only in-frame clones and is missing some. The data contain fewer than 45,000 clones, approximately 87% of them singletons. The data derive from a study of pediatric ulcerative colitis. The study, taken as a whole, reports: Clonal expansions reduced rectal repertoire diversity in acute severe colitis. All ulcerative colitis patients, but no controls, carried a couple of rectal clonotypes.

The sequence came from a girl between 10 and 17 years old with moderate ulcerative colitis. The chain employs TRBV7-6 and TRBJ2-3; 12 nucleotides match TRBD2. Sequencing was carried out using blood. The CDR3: CASSFRSSGRGPDTQYF. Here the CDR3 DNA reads TGTGCCAGCAGCTTCCGTTCTAGCGGGAGGGGCCCAGATACGCAGTATTTT.